One and the same sample provided the 17 T cell receptor beta chains below, sequenced in a study of blood T cell repertoires in COVID-19. This table comes from immunoSEQ multiplex PCR, and its TCRdb copy is limited to in-frame clones, with some not included. The repertoire has roughly 130,000 clones, more than 75% of them found once; the top ten carry roughly 5%. Source material: peripheral blood. Source of these receptors: a man aged 55-75 years with COVID-19, enrolled during active disease.

The chain recombines TRBV19 with TRBJ2-7; no clear D. The CDR3 extends over 15 amino acids. From germline, CDR1 is LNHDA and CDR2 SQIVND (reference sequence). The V and J ends lost 1 base and 2 bases respectively, with 12 bases between them. This CDR3 is CASSIGAGYAYEQYF. CDR3 coding DNA: TGTGCCAGTAGTATAGGGGCAGGATATGCCTACGAGCAGTACTTC.

V usage is TRBV4-2 and J usage is TRBJ2-3; 7 bases fit TRBD2. The CDR3 sequence is 16 residues long. Germline trimming cut 2 bases from V and 7 bases from J; bases unmatched to any gene: 12. Germline CDR1 LGHNA, CDR2 YNFKEQ. The CDR3 DNA reads as TGTGCCAGCAGCCAAAGTGGGTCGGCGGGAGCTTATACGCAGTATTTT. Amino acid sequence: CASSQSGSAGAYTQYF.

In this sample, this clone turned up once. This sequence joins TRBV7-2 and TRBJ2-5; possible D gene TRBD1, 5 bases. Germline-derived CDR1 and CDR2 are SGHTA and FQGNSA. Deletions cut 0 bases from V and 1 base from J, with 9 bases between. The CDR3 runs to 15 residues. The CDR3 sequence: CASSLAGQGQETQYF. The CDR3 DNA sequence: TGTGCCAGCAGCTTAGCGGGCCAGGGCCAAGAGACCCAGTACTTC.

The gene calls are TRBV28 and TRBJ1-4, with D possibly TRBD1 on 5 matching bases. The length of the CDR3 is 16 residues. CDR1 and CDR2 from the germline V gene are MDHEN and SYDVKM. V dropped 0 bases and J dropped 4 bases, with 12 bases sitting between them. The CDR3 region is CASSLWAGGYNEKLFF. CDR3 sequence (DNA): TGTGCCAGCAGTTTATGGGCGGGGGGGTATAATGAAAAACTGTTTTTT.

This rearrangement joins TRBV30 to TRBJ2-5; D remains ambiguous. Trimming shortened V by 5 bases and J by 2 bases, and 6 bases separated the two germline ends. Germline CDR1 is GTSNPN and CDR2 is SVGIG (reference sequence). CDR3 length: 11 residues. In DNA, the CDR3 is TGTGCCTGGGACCAGCAAGAGACCCAGTACTTC. Translation: CAWDQQETQYF.

This clone was seen just once. The chain uses TRBV7-2 and TRBJ2-1; 13 bases are shared with TRBD2. CDR3 length: 15 amino acids. CDR1 SGHTA and CDR2 FQGNSA come from the germline V gene. V was pared by 6 bases and J by 10 bases, with 9 bases of the junction left unmatched. CDR3 DNA: TGTGCCAGCAGTCTACTAGCGGGAGGGGTAGAGGAGCAGTTCTTC. This sequence encodes CASSLLAGGVEEQFF. The full variable domain, its missing parts supplied by reference TRBV7-2 and TRBJ2-1, is GAGVSQSPSNKVTEKGKDVELRCDPISGHTALYWYRQSLGQGLEFLIYFQGNSAPDKSGLPSDRFSAERTGGSVSTLTIQRTQQEDSAVYLCASSLLAGGVEEQFFGPGTRLTVL.

This chain uses TRBV3-1 (or the pseudogene TRBV3-2) with TRBJ1-5, with D perhaps TRBD1 (6 bases). CDR1 and CDR2 (germline): LGHDT, YNNKEL (reference sequence). The V and J ends lost 1 base and 1 base respectively, with 8 bases between them. The CDR3 has 15 residues. Here the CDR3 reads CASSQVTGSNQPQHF. The CDR3 DNA follows: TGTGCCAGCAGCCAAGTGACAGGAAGCAATCAGCCCCAGCATTTT.

This chain links TRBV7-6 with TRBJ2-1, with TRBD2 as a possible D gene (5 bases). The V and J ends lost 1 base and 9 bases respectively, with 10 bases between them. The CDR3 loop spans 13 amino acids. The germline V gene has CDR1 SGHVS and CDR2 FNYEAQ. Here the CDR3 reads CASSLELGSEQFF. CDR3 sequence (DNA): TGTGCCAGCAGCTTAGAGTTGGGGAGTGAGCAGTTCTTC.

The rearrangement uses TRBV5-1 and TRBJ2-1; D unresolved. The germline V gene has CDR1 SGHRS and CDR2 YFSETQ. The CDR3 is 12 amino acids. The ends were cut back, 4 bases at V and 5 bases at J, with 7 bases in the middle. In DNA, the CDR3 is TGCGCCAGCAGCCTTCCTAACAATGAGCAGTTCTTC. As protein: CASSLPNNEQFF.

The V call is TRBV24-1, the J call TRBJ2-7, with 9 bases aligning to TRBD1. V shed 2 bases and J 0 bases; nucleotides not matched to a gene: 10. The CDR3 is made up of 18 amino acids. Germline V gives CDR1 KGHDR, CDR2 SFDVKD. The CDR3 nucleotides are TGTGCCACCAGTGATTCCGGGACAGGGCAAAGGAGCTCCTACGAGCAGTACTTC. The encoded protein is CATSDSGTGQRSSYEQYF.

The chain uses TRBV10-3 and TRBJ2-1; D uncertain. The CDR3 has 15 amino acids. Germline CDR1 is ENHRY and CDR2 is SYGVKD. The V gene lost 5 bases and the J gene lost 7 bases, with 18 bases spanning the gap. The CDR3 protein is CAISIRGEPENEQFF. The CDR3, as DNA: TGTGCCATCAGTATAAGAGGCGAACCCGAGAATGAGCAGTTCTTC.

The CDR3 loop reads CAISDKGVGNTIYF. The CDR3 DNA reads as TGTGCCATCAGTGATAAAGGGGTAGGAAACACCATATATTTT. The rearrangement joins TRBV10-3 to TRBJ1-3; TRBD1 might be the D (5 bases). Germline loops: CDR1 ENHRY, CDR2 SYGVKD. With 3 bases removed from V and 4 bases from J, the gap between germline ends came to 10 bases. The CDR3 extends over 14 amino acids.

The chain couples TRBV28 to TRBJ1-5; 8 nucleotides agree with TRBD1. From germline, CDR1 is MDHEN and CDR2 SYDVKM. Trimming took 5 bases from V and 4 from J; bases not matched to a gene: 13. This CDR3 comprises 17 residues. Here the CDR3 DNA reads TGTGCCAGCAGTACCTACAGGGGGGGGGAATGGAATCAGCCCCAGCATTTT. It specifies CASSTYRGGEWNQPQHF.

V gene TRBV5-1 combines with J gene TRBJ2-3; tentative D call: TRBD2 (5 bases). Trimming shortened V by 5 bases and J by 2 bases, and 15 bases separated the two germline ends. The CDR3 totals 15 residues. In germline, CDR1 is SGHRS, CDR2 YFSETQ. In DNA form, the CDR3 reads TGCGCCAGCAGGAGGGTAGACTACATCACAGATACGCAGTATTTT. It specifies CASRRVDYITDTQYF.

V is TRBV25-1 and J is TRBJ1-5; possible D gene TRBD1, 5 bases. The CDR3 consists of 13 residues. Germline CDR1 reads MGHDK; CDR2 reads SYGVNS. The ends were cut back, 6 bases at V and 7 bases at J, with 13 bases in the middle. CDR3 nucleotide sequence: TGTGCCAGCAGCAAGGGGTCCCTGCAGCCCCAGCATTTT. Protein product: CASSKGSLQPQHF.

The gene calls are TRBV28 and TRBJ1-1; D is unclear. The CDR3 spans 12 residues. CDR1 and CDR2 (germline): MDHEN, SYDVKM. Trimming pared 2 bases from V and 1 base from J, leaving 2 bases between. Here the CDR3 reads CASSLQNTEAFF. CDR3 DNA: TGTGCCAGCAGTTTACAGAACACTGAAGCTTTCTTT.

The V call is TRBV5-4, the J call TRBJ2-2; D is perhaps TRBD2 (5 bases). CDR3 length equals 14 residues. The germline V and J ends were trimmed by 6 bases and 1 base, with 10 bases remaining between them. Per germline, CDR1 SGHNT and CDR2 YYREEE (reference sequence). Here the CDR3 reads CASNPSGNTGELFF. The CDR3 DNA follows: TGTGCCAGCAACCCCAGCGGGAACACCGGGGAGCTGTTTTTT. The whole variable domain, remainder taken from reference TRBV5-4 and TRBJ2-2, is ETGVTQSPTHLIKTRGQQVTLRCSSQSGHNTVSWYQQALGQGPQFIFQYYREEENGRGNFPPRFSGLQFPNYSSELNVNALELDDSALYLCASNPSGNTGELFFGEGSRLTVL.